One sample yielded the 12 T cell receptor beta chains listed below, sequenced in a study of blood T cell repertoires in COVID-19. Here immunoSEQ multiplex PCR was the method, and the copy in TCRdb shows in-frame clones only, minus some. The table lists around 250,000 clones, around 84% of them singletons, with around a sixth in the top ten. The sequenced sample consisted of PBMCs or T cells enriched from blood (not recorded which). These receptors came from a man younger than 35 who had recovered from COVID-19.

The CDR3 DNA is TGTGCCAGCAGAGGATGGGGCGGGAACACTGAAGCTTTCTTT. This encodes CASRGWGGNTEAFF. V is TRBV6-5 and J is TRBJ1-1, with a tentative D call TRBD1 (5 bases). The germline gives CDR1 MNHEY, CDR2 SVGAGI. The CDR3 covers 14 residues. V was clipped by 6 bases and J by 1 base, with 12 bases between them.

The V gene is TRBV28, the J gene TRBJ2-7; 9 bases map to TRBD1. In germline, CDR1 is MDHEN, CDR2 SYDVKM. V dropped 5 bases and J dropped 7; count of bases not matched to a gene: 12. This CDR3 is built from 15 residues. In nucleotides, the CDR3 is TGTGCCAGCAGTACCCCCGGGACAGGGACGCGGGAGCAGTACTTC. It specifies CASSTPGTGTREQYF.

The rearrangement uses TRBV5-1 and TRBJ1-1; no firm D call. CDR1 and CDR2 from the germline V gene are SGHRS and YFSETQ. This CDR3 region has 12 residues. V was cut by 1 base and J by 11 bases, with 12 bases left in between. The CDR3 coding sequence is TGCGCCAGCAGCTTGACACCTCCGGAGGCTTTCTTT. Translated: CASSLTPPEAFF.

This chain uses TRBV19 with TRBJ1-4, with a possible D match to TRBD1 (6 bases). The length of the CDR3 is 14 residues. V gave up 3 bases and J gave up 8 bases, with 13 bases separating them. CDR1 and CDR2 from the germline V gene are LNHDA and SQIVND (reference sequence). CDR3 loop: CASSMRRGREKLFF. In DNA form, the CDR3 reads TGTGCCAGTAGTATGCGGCGGGGGCGGGAAAAACTGTTTTTT.

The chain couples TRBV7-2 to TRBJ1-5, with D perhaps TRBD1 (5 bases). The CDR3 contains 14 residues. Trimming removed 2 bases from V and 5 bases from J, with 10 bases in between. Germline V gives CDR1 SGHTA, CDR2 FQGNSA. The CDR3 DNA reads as TGTGCCAGCAGCTTATTGGGGGGTTATCAGCCCCAGCATTTT. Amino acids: CASSLLGGYQPQHF.

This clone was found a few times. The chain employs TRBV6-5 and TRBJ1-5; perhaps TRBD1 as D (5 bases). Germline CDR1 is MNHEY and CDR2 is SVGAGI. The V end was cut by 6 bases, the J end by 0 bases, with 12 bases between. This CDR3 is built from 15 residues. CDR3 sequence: CASRTNRNSNQPQHF. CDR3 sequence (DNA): TGTGCCAGCAGAACAAACAGGAATAGCAATCAGCCCCAGCATTTT.

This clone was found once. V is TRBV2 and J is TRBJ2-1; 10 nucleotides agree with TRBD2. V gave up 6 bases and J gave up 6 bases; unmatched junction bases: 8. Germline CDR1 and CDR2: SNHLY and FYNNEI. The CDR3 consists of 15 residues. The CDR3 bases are TGTGCCAGCAGCGGGCAAGCGGGGGGGCGCAATGAGCAGTTCTTC. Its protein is CASSGQAGGRNEQFF.

CDR3 loop: CASSLDRDLVFGAGELFF. In DNA form, the CDR3 reads TGTGCCAGCAGCTTGGACAGGGACCTGGTTTTTGGGGCCGGGGAGCTGTTTTTT. The rearrangement joins TRBV5-8 to TRBJ2-2; maybe TRBD1 (6 bases). Germline CDR1 SGHTS, CDR2 YDEGEE. The length of the CDR3 is 18 residues. V dropped 0 bases and J dropped 6 bases, with 21 bases sitting between them.

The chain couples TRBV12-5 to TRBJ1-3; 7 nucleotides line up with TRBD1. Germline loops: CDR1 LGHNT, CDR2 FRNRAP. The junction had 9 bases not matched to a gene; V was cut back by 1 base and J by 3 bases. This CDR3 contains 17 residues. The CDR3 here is CASGLDVMTGYGNTIYF. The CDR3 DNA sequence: TGTGCTAGTGGTTTGGACGTAATGACAGGGTATGGAAACACCATATATTTT.

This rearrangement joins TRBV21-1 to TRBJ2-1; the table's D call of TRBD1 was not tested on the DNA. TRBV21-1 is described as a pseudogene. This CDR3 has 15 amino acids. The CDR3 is CASSPKTGAYNEQFF. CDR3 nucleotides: TGTGCCAGCTCTCCGAAAACAGGGGCCTACAATGAGCAGTTCTTC.

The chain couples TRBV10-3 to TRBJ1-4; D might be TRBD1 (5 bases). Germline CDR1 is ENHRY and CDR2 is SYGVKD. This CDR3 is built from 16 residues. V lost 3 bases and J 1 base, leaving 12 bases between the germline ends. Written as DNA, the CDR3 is TGTGCCATCAGTGACAGGGCCGGAGTAACTAATGAAAAACTGTTTTTT. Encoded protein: CAISDRAGVTNEKLFF.

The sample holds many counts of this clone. CDR3 DNA sequence: TGTGCCAGCAGCTTAGTGGGATCCGGGACAGGAAGCTACGAGCAGTACTTC. Amino acid sequence: CASSLVGSGTGSYEQYF. The chain carries TRBV11-2 and TRBJ2-7; 8 bases map to TRBD1. J gave up 3 bases and V 1 base, and 11 bases lay outside the gene matches. Germline V gene sequence: CDR1 SGHAT, CDR2 FQNNGV. The CDR3 is 17 residues long. The whole variable domain, filled in from reference TRBV11-2 and TRBJ2-7, reads EAGVAQSPRYKIIEKRQSVAFWCNPISGHATLYWYQQILGQGPKLLIQFQNNGVVDDSQLPKDRFSAERLKGVDSTLKIQPAKLEDSAVYLCASSLVGSGTGSYEQYFGPGTRLTVT.